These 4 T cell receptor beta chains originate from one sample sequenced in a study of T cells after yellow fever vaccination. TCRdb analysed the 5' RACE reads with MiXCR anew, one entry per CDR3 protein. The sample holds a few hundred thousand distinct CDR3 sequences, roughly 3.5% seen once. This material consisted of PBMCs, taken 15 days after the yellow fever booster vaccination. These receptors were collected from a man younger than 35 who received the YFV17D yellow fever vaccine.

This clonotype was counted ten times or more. The CDR3 region is CASSLEGAGLNTGELFF. For the CDR3, the DNA is TGTGCCAGCAGCTTAGAAGGGGCAGGTCTGAACACCGGGGAGCTGTTTTTT. This chain joins TRBV7-9 and TRBJ2-2, with D tentatively TRBD1 (5 bases). CDR1 and CDR2 (germline): SEHNR, FQNEAQ (reference sequence). Trimming stripped 1 base from V and 1 base from J, with 13 bases between. The CDR3 totals 17 residues.

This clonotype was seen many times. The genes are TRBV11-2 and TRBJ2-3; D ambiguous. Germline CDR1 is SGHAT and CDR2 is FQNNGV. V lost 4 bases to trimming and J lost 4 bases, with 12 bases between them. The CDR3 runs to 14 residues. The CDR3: CASSYTSRADTQYF. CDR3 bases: TGTGCCAGCAGCTACACCTCTAGGGCAGATACGCAGTATTTT. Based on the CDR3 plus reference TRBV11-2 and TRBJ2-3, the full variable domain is EAGVAQSPRYKIIEKRQSVAFWCNPISGHATLYWYQQILGQGPKLLIQFQNNGVVDDSQLPKDRFSAERLKGVDSTLKIQPAKLEDSAVYLCASSYTSRADTQYFGPGTRLTVL.

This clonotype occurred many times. The CDR3, as DNA: TGCAGTGCTAGTGCAGGGATCTATGGCTACACCTTC. It encodes CSASAGIYGYTF. This chain connects TRBV20-1 to TRBJ1-2; tentatively, D is TRBD1 (5 bases). V lost 3 bases, J lost 4 bases, and 9 bases lay in between. The germline V gene has CDR1 DFQATT and CDR2 SNEGSKA (reference sequence). This CDR3 region has 12 residues.

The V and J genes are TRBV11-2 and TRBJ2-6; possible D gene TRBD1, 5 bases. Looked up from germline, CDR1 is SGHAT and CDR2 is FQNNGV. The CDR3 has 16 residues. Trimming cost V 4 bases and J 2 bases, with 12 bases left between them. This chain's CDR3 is CASSSEGAAGANVLTF. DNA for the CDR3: TGTGCCAGCAGCTCAGAAGGGGCGGCTGGGGCCAACGTCCTGACTTTC.